The 19 T cell receptor beta chains below come from one sample, sequenced in a study of naive and memory T cell subsets. As to treatment: skin biopsy from PPD injection site in Mantoux-positive individual. A UMI-containing oligonucleotide was joined by 3' ligation to the TCR cDNA template. Four PCR rounds used nested alpha and beta constant region primers plus the SP2 primer. TCRdb processed the UMI-ligation and nested PCR reads anew with MiXCR; each CDR3 protein has one entry. The sample yields around 35,000 distinct CDR3 sequences, 8% to 13% seen once. This material consisted of skin, taken from a tuberculin skin test site. These TCRs come from an adult in good health.

This chain links TRBV15 with TRBJ2-4, with D perhaps matching TRBD2 (5 bases). V shed 0 bases and J shed 5 bases, with 8 bases lying between them. The length of the CDR3 is 14 residues. Germline V gene lookup returns CDR1 LNHNV and CDR2 YYDKDF (reference sequence). The CDR3 DNA is TGTGCCACCAGCAGAGATTGGGGAGAAAACATTCAGTACTTC. Protein sequence: CATSRDWGENIQYF. Full variable domain (outside the CDR3, taken from reference TRBV15 and TRBJ2-4): DAMVIQNPRYQVTQFGKPVTLSCSQTLNHNVMYWYQQKSSQAPKLLFHYYDKDFNNEADTPDNFQSRRPNTSFCFLDIRSPGLGDTAMYLCATSRDWGENIQYFGAGTRLSVL.

This clonotype was observed a handful of times. The chain combines TRBV19 with TRBJ1-1; D unclear. The ends were cut back, 7 bases at V and 4 bases at J, with 16 bases in the middle. This CDR3 region has 14 residues. CDR1 is LNHDA, CDR2 SQIVND, per germline (reference sequence). The CDR3 here is CASTLDGWSTEAFF. The CDR3, as DNA: TGTGCCAGTACCCTGGACGGATGGTCCACTGAAGCTTTCTTT.

This clonotype was seen many times. The chain combines TRBV20-1 with TRBJ1-5; no definite D call. Per germline, CDR1 DFQATT and CDR2 SNEGSKA (reference sequence). The CDR3 runs to 13 residues. V shed 3 bases and J shed 0 bases, with 6 bases lying between them. The DNA for the CDR3 is TGCAGTGCTAGTCCCAGTAGCAATCAGCCCCAGCATTTT. This encodes CSASPSSNQPQHF.

In this sample, this clonotype turned up many times. The chain links TRBV28 to TRBJ2-7; 7 nucleotides match TRBD1. The CDR3 loop spans 16 amino acids. V was pared by 5 bases and J by 2 bases, with 12 bases of the junction left unmatched. Germline-derived CDR1 and CDR2 are MDHEN and SYDVKM. Here the CDR3 DNA reads TGTGCCAGCAGTCTAACCGGGACAGCGCGTGCCTACGAGCAGTACTTC. Protein product: CASSLTGTARAYEQYF.

This clonotype was observed at least ten times. The chain employs TRBV5-1 and TRBJ1-1; TRBD1 matches at 11 bases. V lost 4 bases and J lost 6; bases outside the gene matches: 11. Germline V gene sequence: CDR1 SGHRS, CDR2 YFSETQ. The CDR3 covers 16 residues. The DNA for the CDR3 is TGCGCCAGCAGCCAACCGGGACAGGGGGGCGGCGCTGAAGCTTTCTTT. Its translation is CASSQPGQGGGAEAFF.

In this sample, this clonotype turned up a few times. The chain links TRBV6-2 or TRBV6-3 to TRBJ2-5, with 14 bases lining up with TRBD2. The germline CDR1 and CDR2 sequences are MNHEY and SVGEGT. The junction had 10 bases not matched to a gene; V was cut back by 6 bases and J by 4 bases. The CDR3 covers 17 residues. CDR3 sequence (DNA): TGTGCCAGCAGGACCCGACTAGCGGGAGGGCCGAGAGAGACCCAGTACTTC. Its translation: CASRTRLAGGPRETQYF.

V usage is TRBV13 and J usage is TRBJ2-7; no clear D gene. V lost 2 bases to trimming and J lost 2 bases, with 10 bases between them. The germline CDR1 and CDR2 sequences are PRHDT and FYEKMQ (reference sequence). The CDR3 has 14 amino acids. CDR3 in DNA: TGTGCCAGCAGCTTAATGTTGTCAGCCTACGAGCAGTACTTC. Translating it yields CASSLMLSAYEQYF.

This rearrangement joins TRBV10-3 to TRBJ1-2; 7 nucleotides match TRBD1. The CDR3 sequence is 12 residues long. V gave up 4 bases and J gave up 7 bases; unmatched junction bases: 3. Germline V gene data show CDR1 as ENHRY and CDR2 as SYGVKD. The CDR3 DNA follows: TGTGCCATCAGTGGGGGGACAGTTGGCTACACCTTC. This translates into CAISGGTVGYTF.

In its sample, this clonotype was seen many times. The rearrangement links TRBV28 to TRBJ2-7; D gene ambiguous. The CDR3 is 14 amino acids. Trimming removed 4 bases at V and 3 bases at J, with 13 bases between. Germline V gene data show CDR1 as MDHEN and CDR2 as SYDVKM. CDR3 sequence (DNA): TGTGCCAGCAGTTCCCGCTCAGCTGTCTACGAGCAGTACTTC. Translating gives CASSSRSAVYEQYF.

This clonotype has a handful of counts. This sequence joins TRBV7-9 and TRBJ2-1; the D gene is possibly TRBD2 (5 bases). The CDR3 consists of 15 residues. V gave up 1 base and J gave up 2 bases, with 9 bases separating them. Germline CDR1 is SEHNR and CDR2 is FQNEAQ (reference sequence). CDR3 nucleotides: TGTGCCAGCAGCTTAGTGATGAGGGCCTACAATGAGCAGTTCTTC. Amino acids: CASSLVMRAYNEQFF.

This clonotype was recorded many times. V and J are TRBV11-2 and TRBJ2-3; TRBD1 aligns across 11 bases. Losses at the gene ends were 5 bases for V and 5 bases for J; bases not matched to a gene: 12. This CDR3 comprises 17 residues. The germline CDR1 and CDR2 sequences are SGHAT and FQNNGV. CDR3 sequence reads: CASSTNRDRGIIDTQYF. The CDR3, as DNA: TGTGCCAGCAGCACTAACCGGGACAGGGGGATAATAGATACGCAGTATTTT.

This clonotype came up many times. The chain carries TRBV28 and TRBJ2-3; 7 bases match TRBD2. The CDR3 has 15 amino acids. Looked up from germline, CDR1 is MDHEN and CDR2 is SYDVKM. The V and J ends lost 5 bases and 2 bases, in that order; junction bases with no gene match: 7. This CDR3 is CASSPQRDVTDTQYF. In DNA form, the CDR3 reads TGTGCCAGCAGTCCCCAGCGGGATGTCACAGATACGCAGTATTTT. The full variable domain, with the rest looked up from reference TRBV28 and TRBJ2-3, is DVKVTQSSRYLVKRTGEKVFLECVQDMDHENMFWYRQDPGLGLRLIYFSYDVKMKEKGDIPEGYSVSREKKERFSLILESASTNQTSMYLCASSPQRDVTDTQYFGPGTRLTVL.

This clonotype turned up a few times. This rearrangement joins TRBV27 to TRBJ2-6; D unclear. V lost 3 bases and J lost 4, with 7 bases in between. The germline V gene encodes CDR1 MNHEY and CDR2 SMNVEV (reference sequence). The CDR3 has 14 amino acids. DNA for the CDR3: TGTGCCAGCAGTTTCCGGGCCGGGGCCAACGTCCTGACTTTC. As protein: CASSFRAGANVLTF. Full variable domain (missing parts from reference TRBV27 and TRBJ2-6): EAQVTQNPRYLITVTGKKLTVTCSQNMNHEYMSWYRQDPGLGLRQIYYSMNVEVTDKGDVPEGYKVSRKEKRNFPLILESPSPNQTSLYFCASSFRAGANVLTFGAGSRLTVL.

This clonotype has only a few counts. The chain joins TRBV6-5 to TRBJ1-2, with D perhaps TRBD1 (5 bases). This CDR3 contains 15 residues. Trimming pared 2 bases from V and 6 bases from J, leaving 16 bases between. Germline V lookup: CDR1 MNHEY, CDR2 SVGAGI. CDR3 residues: CASSYRDLRVDGYTF. The CDR3 nucleotides are TGTGCCAGCAGTTACCGGGACCTCCGAGTGGATGGCTACACCTTC.

This clonotype appeared a few times. The chain recombines TRBV12-3 or TRBV12-4 with TRBJ2-5, with TRBD1 as a possible D gene (5 bases). This CDR3 has 14 amino acids. Trimming shortened V by 7 bases and J by 3 bases, and 15 bases separated the two germline ends. CDR3 in amino acids: CASNFRGWEETQYF. The DNA of the CDR3 is TGTGCCAGCAACTTTAGGGGATGGGAAGAGACCCAGTACTTC.

This clonotype counts as medium-sized. The chain combines TRBV7-2 with TRBJ2-1; no definite D call. The CDR3 has 12 amino acids. Germline V CDR1 and CDR2: SGHTA, FQGNSA. V shed 5 bases and J shed 12 bases, with 14 bases lying between them. Here the CDR3 reads CASSPPLARQFF. The CDR3, as DNA: TGTGCCAGCAGCCCCCCCTTGGCTCGGCAGTTCTTC.

This clonotype has only a few counts. CDR3 in amino acids: CASSPGRPPGNEKLFF. The CDR3 DNA reads as TGTGCCAGCAGTCCGGGCCGACCGCCCGGTAATGAAAAACTGTTTTTT. The chain is built from TRBV27 and TRBJ1-4; D gene unclear. The CDR3 spans 16 residues. V was trimmed by 5 bases and J by 4 bases, leaving 17 bases between them. In germline, CDR1 is MNHEY, CDR2 SMNVEV (reference sequence).

The chain is built from TRBV12-3 or TRBV12-4 and TRBJ2-5, with D perhaps matching TRBD2 (6 bases). The V end was cut by 5 bases, the J end by 0 bases, with 13 bases between. There are 15 residues in the CDR3. The DNA for the CDR3 is TGTGCCAGCAGTATTGGGCGGGATAACCAAGAGACCCAGTACTTC. Protein: CASSIGRDNQETQYF.

The rearrangement links TRBV6-5 to TRBJ2-7; 8 positions agree with TRBD2. J lost 5 bases, V lost 4 bases, and 10 bases had no gene match. Germline-derived CDR1 and CDR2 are MNHEY and SVGAGI. CDR3 length equals 15 residues. CDR3 DNA sequence: TGTGCCAGCAGTTCCGGGACTAGTGGCTCTGACGAGCAGTACTTC. This translates into CASSSGTSGSDEQYF.